Sequencing of this TCR beta chain was carried out in a study of OX40 agonist ivuxolimab in advanced cancers. Study findings and constraints: Average numbers of expanded clones were greater in CD8+ T cells than in CD4+. Some nonresponders also had low normalized T-cell clonal expansion.

This CDR3 has 13 amino acids. CDR1 is MDHEN and CDR2 is SYDVKM in the germline V gene. V lost 8 bases to trimming and J lost 3 bases; unmatched junction nucleotides: 7. Generated by immunoSEQ multiplex PCR, the TCRdb table keeps only in-frame clones and is missing some. The repertoire holds tens of thousands of clones, with almost 85% as singletons. Autoimmune disease history or systemic immunosuppression was exclusionary. About this clone: What it binds is not known.

The sequence came from an adult with an advanced solid tumor such as melanoma, head and neck, liver or kidney cancer. The sample consisted of CD4+ or CD8+ T cells sorted from blood, taken in a trial of the OX40 agonist ivuxolimab. The V call is TRBV28, the J call TRBJ2-7, with 7 bases matching TRBD2. The CDR3 loop reads CASSPGGVYEQYF. DNA of the CDR3: TGTGCCAGCTCCCCGGGGGGAGTCTACGAGCAGTACTTC.